These 18 T cell receptor beta chains originate from one sample sequenced in a study of shared T cell receptors in the human thymus. Some clones are missing from TCRdb's copy, which holds only in-frame ones; the method was immunoSEQ multiplex PCR. The table records hundreds of thousands of clones, about 87% of them present only once. These data were likewise used in another study, on human thymus T cells.

The sequencing sample was made of thymocytes. The receptors were sampled from a boy younger than two with a congenital heart defect.

This chain links TRBV2 with TRBJ2-1; D unresolved. The CDR3 runs to 15 residues. V was cut by 4 bases and J by 5 bases, with 15 bases left in between. Germline CDR1 is SNHLY and CDR2 is FYNNEI. The CDR3 loop reads CASSAETQHHNEQFF. Written as DNA, the CDR3 is TGTGCCAGCAGTGCGGAGACCCAACACCACAATGAGCAGTTCTTC.

The J gene is TRBJ1-1, the V gene TRBV7-2; D is unresolved. CDR1 and CDR2 (germline): SGHTA, FQGNSA. The V end lost 2 bases, the J end lost 8 bases, and 12 bases lay between the germline ends. There are 13 residues in the CDR3. CDR3 sequence: CASSLFCIREAFF. The CDR3 region has the DNA TGTGCCAGCAGCTTATTTTGCATCCGGGAAGCTTTCTTT.

The chain carries TRBV19 and TRBJ2-1; TRBD1 agrees at 8 bases. Germline lookup yields CDR1 LNHDA and CDR2 SQIVND (reference sequence). Germline trimming cut 1 base from V and 3 bases from J; bases unmatched to any gene: 2. The CDR3 covers 15 residues. The CDR3 protein is CASSIAGQGYNEQFF. The DNA for the CDR3 is TGTGCCAGTAGTATAGCCGGACAGGGCTACAATGAGCAGTTCTTC.

This rearrangement joins TRBV27 to TRBJ2-2; TRBD1 is a possible D gene (6 bases). The CDR3 has 14 residues. V gave up 5 bases and J gave up 5 bases, with 12 bases separating them. Germline V gene data show CDR1 as MNHEY and CDR2 as SMNVEV (reference sequence). In DNA, the CDR3 is TGTGCCAGCAGTAAACAGGGATTTACCGGGGAGCTGTTTTTT. Protein product: CASSKQGFTGELFF.

This clone has only one observation. The chain is built from TRBV23-1 and TRBJ2-7; D is possibly TRBD1 (6 bases). TRBV23-1 belongs to the ORF category, with a function that is uncertain. Trimming removed 9 bases from V and 2 bases from J, with 11 bases in between. There are 12 residues in the CDR3. DNA for the CDR3: TGCGCCAGTCTACAGGGACCCTACGAGCAGTACTTC. It is translated as CASLQGPYEQYF.

The rearrangement uses TRBV4-1 and TRBJ1-5, with a weak D call TRBD1 (5 bases). Trimming pared 1 base from V and 2 bases from J, leaving 18 bases between. The CDR3 totals 18 residues. Germline V lookup: CDR1 MGHRA, CDR2 YSYEKL. The CDR3 DNA reads as TGCGCCAGCAGCCAAGTGGATGGACACGTGTGTGGCAATCAGCCCCAGCATTTT. Encoded protein: CASSQVDGHVCGNQPQHF.

The chain recombines TRBV2 with TRBJ1-3; TRBD1 might be the D (5 bases). The CDR3 length is 15 residues. Trimming stripped 4 bases from V and 7 bases from J, with 17 bases between. Germline CDR1 SNHLY, CDR2 FYNNEI. CDR3 amino acids: CASSGDGLLGNTIYF. Here the CDR3 DNA reads TGTGCCAGCAGTGGGGACGGACTACTTGGCAACACCATATATTTT.

This chain uses TRBV7-9 with TRBJ2-1; 11 bases align to TRBD1. Germline trimming cut 3 bases from V and 7 bases from J; bases unmatched to any gene: 5. The CDR3 contains 15 residues. In germline, CDR1 is SEHNR, CDR2 FQNEAQ (reference sequence). The CDR3 sequence: CASSFGTGGENEQFF. The DNA of the CDR3 is TGTGCCAGCAGCTTCGGGACAGGGGGTGAGAATGAGCAGTTCTTC.

The chain is built from TRBV29-1 and TRBJ2-1; tentatively, D is TRBD1 (6 bases). Germline V gives CDR1 SQVTM, CDR2 ANQGSEA. Trimming pared 1 base from V and 2 bases from J, leaving 18 bases between. CDR3 length equals 17 residues. The CDR3 region has the DNA TGCAGCGTTGAAGGCCCCTCGGGACACCGGCCCTACAATGAGCAGTTCTTC. Its translation: CSVEGPSGHRPYNEQFF.

This chain uses TRBV27 with TRBJ2-7; D remains unclear. This CDR3 is built from 16 residues. Germline V gene data show CDR1 as MNHEY and CDR2 as SMNVEV (reference sequence). V lost 2 bases and J 2 bases, leaving 16 bases between the germline ends. The CDR3 loop is CASSLKVARSPYEQYF. The CDR3 bases are TGTGCCAGCAGTTTAAAAGTGGCGCGGTCCCCCTACGAGCAGTACTTC.

The J gene is TRBJ2-7, the V gene TRBV7-2; 9 bases line up with TRBD2. V lost 1 base to trimming and J lost 1 base; unmatched junction nucleotides: 5. The CDR3 is made up of 16 amino acids. CDR1 is SGHTA and CDR2 is FQGNSA in the germline V gene. The CDR3 reads CASSLEMTSGSYEQYF. CDR3 DNA sequence: TGTGCCAGCAGCTTAGAGATGACTAGCGGTTCCTACGAGCAGTACTTC.

CDR3 loop: CASSLSDRAGDEQFF. The CDR3 DNA reads as TGTGCCAGCTCACTATCGGACAGGGCCGGAGATGAGCAGTTCTTC. The rearrangement uses TRBV18 and TRBJ2-1; 8 nucleotides line up with TRBD1. Germline V gene lookup returns CDR1 KGHSH and CDR2 LQKENI. V was pared by 4 bases and J by 8 bases, with 10 bases of the junction left unmatched. The CDR3 extends over 15 amino acids.

This chain joins TRBV4-2 and TRBJ2-5; D is ambiguous. Germline V gene sequence: CDR1 LGHNA, CDR2 YNFKEQ. The germline V and J ends were trimmed by 0 bases and 5 bases, with 19 bases remaining between them. The CDR3 is 17 amino acids. This CDR3 is CASSQDSPRQDSETQYF. The DNA for the CDR3 is TGTGCCAGCAGCCAAGATTCCCCTAGGCAAGATAGCGAGACCCAGTACTTC.

The chain carries TRBV30 and TRBJ2-1; 8 nucleotides align to TRBD2. Trimming cost V 5 bases and J 1 base; bases outside gene matches: 7. CDR1 GTSNPN and CDR2 SVGIG come from the germline V gene (reference sequence). The CDR3 extends over 15 amino acids. The CDR3: CAWAGGLGSYNEQFF. CDR3 in DNA: TGTGCCTGGGCGGGGGGACTAGGGTCCTACAATGAGCAGTTCTTC.

In its sample, this clone was seen once. This rearrangement joins TRBV5-1 to TRBJ2-1, with 7 bases lining up with TRBD2. CDR1 SGHRS and CDR2 YFSETQ come from the germline V gene. V shed 0 bases and J 0 bases; nucleotides not matched to a gene: 9. This CDR3 is built from 18 residues. CDR3 amino acids: CASSLDNQAGSSYNEQFF. In nucleotides, the CDR3 is TGCGCCAGCAGCTTGGATAATCAAGCGGGGAGCTCCTACAATGAGCAGTTCTTC.

The rearrangement uses TRBV6-5 and TRBJ2-1; 10 nucleotides match TRBD1. The V gene end was trimmed by 6 bases and the J gene end by 12 bases; junction bases not matched to a gene: 11. This CDR3 is built from 14 residues. Germline V gives CDR1 MNHEY, CDR2 SVGAGI. CDR3 sequence reads: CASRSGTGVPRQFF. Written as DNA, the CDR3 is TGTGCCAGCAGATCCGGGACAGGGGTTCCGCGGCAGTTCTTC.

V and J are TRBV7-2 and TRBJ2-5, with TRBD2 identical over 9 bases. Per the germline V gene, CDR1 is SGHTA and CDR2 is FQGNSA. Unmatched junction bases numbered 8, after V lost 1 base and J lost 5 bases. The CDR3 spans 16 residues. The CDR3, as DNA: TGTGCCAGCAGCTTAGTAAGGCGGGGGGGCCAGGAGACCCAGTACTTC. Protein product: CASSLVRRGGQETQYF.

Worth noting for this clone: Other DNA sequences in the same sample also yield this CDR3. The rearrangement uses TRBV12-5 and TRBJ2-7; 8 nucleotides match TRBD2. The germline CDR1 and CDR2 sequences are LGHNT and FRNRAP. V trimming: 0 bases; J trimming: 3 bases; junction bases outside the gene matches: 4. This CDR3 comprises 15 residues. This chain's CDR3 is CASGLVLREVYEQYF. The DNA for the CDR3 is TGTGCTAGTGGTTTGGTTCTGCGGGAGGTCTACGAGCAGTACTTC.